Listed below are T cell receptor beta chains from one sample, sequenced in a study of blood T cell repertoires in COVID-19. Using immunoSEQ multiplex PCR, the repertoire was profiled, and TCRdb retains in-frame clones only, with some absent. This table has about 210,000 clones, approximately 90% appearing once. Sequences were obtained from PBMCs or T cells enriched from blood (not recorded which). The receptors shown here come from a woman aged 40 to 50 with acute COVID-19. Each CDR3 is given with its conserved first and last residue. The D gene is left open where the match is weak. Clone sizes are given selectively: once, few, many, or a class where the clone is expanded.

V,D,J,size,DNA,CDR3
TRBV5-1,TRBD2,TRBJ2-7,.,TGCGCCAGCAGGGGACTAGCGGGGGGAGCCTACTTC,CASRGLAGGAYF
TRBV7-2,TRBD2,TRBJ2-7,.,TGTGCCAGCAGCTTAGGAGTAGCGGGCATCTACGAGCAGTACTTC,CASSLGVAGIYEQYF
TRBV7-2,.,TRBJ1-3,.,TGTGCCAGCAGCTTAGTTCCGGGGATCTCTGGAAACACCATATATTTT,CASSLVPGISGNTIYF
TRBV9,TRBD1,TRBJ1-1,.,TGTGCCAGCAGCTCCCCACAAGGGGCGGGGAACAGGGGCACTGAAGCTTTCTTT,CASSSPQGAGNRGTEAFF
TRBV29-1,TRBD1,TRBJ1-2,.,TGCAGCGCCCGGGACAGGGGTGACTATGGCTACACCTTC,CSARDRGDYGYTF
TRBV30,TRBD2,TRBJ2-2,.,TGTGCCTGGAATGGACTAGCGGGATCCACCGGGGAGCTGTTTTTT,CAWNGLAGSTGELFF
TRBV2,TRBD1,TRBJ2-5,.,TGTGCCAGCTCGGGGACAGGATTAGGGGAGACCCAGTACTTC,CASSGTGLGETQYF
TRBV2,.,TRBJ1-3,.,TGTGCCAGCAGTGCACAGACGGTGAGCTCTGGAAACACCATATATTTT,CASSAQTVSSGNTIYF
TRBV7-2,.,TRBJ2-3,.,TGTGCCAGCAGCTTAGCCCCAGGTGCAGATACGCAGTATTTT,CASSLAPGADTQYF
TRBV19,.,TRBJ1-3,.,TGTGCCAGTAGTATGGGGGGACCTGGAAACACCATATATTTT,CASSMGGPGNTIYF
TRBV10-3,TRBD1,TRBJ1-2,.,TGTGCCATCAGTGAGGGACAGGGGATCGCCTATGGCTACACCTTC,CAISEGQGIAYGYTF
TRBV27,.,TRBJ1-4,once,TGTGCCAGCAGCCCTAACGACGGGGAAAAACTGTTTTTT,CASSPNDGEKLFF
TRBV7-2,TRBD1,TRBJ2-2,.,TGTGCCAGCCGGACAGGGGGCCTTACCGGGGAGCTGTTTTTT,CASRTGGLTGELFF
TRBV18,.,TRBJ1-6,once,TGTGCCAGCTCACCATGGGGCAGGGCGGTCTCGAGCTCCTATAATTCACCCCTCCACTTT,CASSPWGRAVSSSYNSPLHF
TRBV4-1,TRBD1,TRBJ1-3,once,TGCGCCAGCACCCAGGGACAGGCGGTCTCTGGAAACACCATATATTTT,CASTQGQAVSGNTIYF
TRBV9,TRBD2,TRBJ2-1,.,TGTGCCAGCAGCATGACTAGCGCGTCCTACAATGAGCAGTTCTTC,CASSMTSASYNEQFF
TRBV10-3,.,TRBJ1-5,.,TGTGCCACCAGCGGCCAGGGGAGTTTCAGTCAGCCCCAGCATTTT,CATSGQGSFSQPQHF
TRBV5-8,.,TRBJ1-5,.,TGTGCCAGCACCCCCGGGAACCCCAATCAGCCCCAGCATTTT,CASTPGNPNQPQHF
TRBV7-2,TRBD2,TRBJ2-7,.,TGTGCCAGCAGCCCCCCAGCGGGGGGGCCCTACGAGCAGTACTTC,CASSPPAGGPYEQYF
TRBV19,.,TRBJ1-5,.,TGTGCCAGTAGTGGGCAGGCCGCGAATCAGCCCCAGCATTTT,CASSGQAANQPQHF